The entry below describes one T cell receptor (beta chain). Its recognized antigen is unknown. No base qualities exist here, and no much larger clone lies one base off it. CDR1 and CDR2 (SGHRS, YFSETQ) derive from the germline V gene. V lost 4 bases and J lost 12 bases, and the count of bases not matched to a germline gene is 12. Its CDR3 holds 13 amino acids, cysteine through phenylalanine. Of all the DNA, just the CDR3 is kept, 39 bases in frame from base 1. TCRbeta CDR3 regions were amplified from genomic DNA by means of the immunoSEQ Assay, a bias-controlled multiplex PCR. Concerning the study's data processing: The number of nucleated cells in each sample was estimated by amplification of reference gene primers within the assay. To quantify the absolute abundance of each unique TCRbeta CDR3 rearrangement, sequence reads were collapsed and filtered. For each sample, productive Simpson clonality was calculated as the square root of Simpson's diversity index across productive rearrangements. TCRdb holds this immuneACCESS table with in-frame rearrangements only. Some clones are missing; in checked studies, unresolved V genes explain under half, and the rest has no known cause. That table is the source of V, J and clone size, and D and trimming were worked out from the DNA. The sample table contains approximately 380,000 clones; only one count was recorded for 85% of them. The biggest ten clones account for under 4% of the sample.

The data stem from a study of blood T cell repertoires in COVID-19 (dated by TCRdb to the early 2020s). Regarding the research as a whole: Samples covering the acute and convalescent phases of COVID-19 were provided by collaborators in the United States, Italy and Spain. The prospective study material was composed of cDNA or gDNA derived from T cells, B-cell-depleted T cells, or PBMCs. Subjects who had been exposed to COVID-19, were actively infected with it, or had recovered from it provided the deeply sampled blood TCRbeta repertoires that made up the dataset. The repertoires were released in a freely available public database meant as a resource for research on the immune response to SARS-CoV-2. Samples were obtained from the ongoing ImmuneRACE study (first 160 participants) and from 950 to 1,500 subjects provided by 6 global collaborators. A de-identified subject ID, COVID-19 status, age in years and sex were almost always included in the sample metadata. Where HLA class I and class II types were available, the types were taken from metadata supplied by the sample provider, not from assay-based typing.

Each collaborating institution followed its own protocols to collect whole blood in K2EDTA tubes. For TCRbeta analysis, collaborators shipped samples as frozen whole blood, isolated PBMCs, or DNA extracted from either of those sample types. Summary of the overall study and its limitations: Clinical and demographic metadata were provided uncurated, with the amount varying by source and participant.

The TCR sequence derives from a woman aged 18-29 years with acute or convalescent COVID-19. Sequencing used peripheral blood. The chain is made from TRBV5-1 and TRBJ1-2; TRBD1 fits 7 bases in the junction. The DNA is TGCGCCAGCAGCACGGGGGACAGCCGGGAACACACCTTC. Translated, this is CASSTGDSREHTF.